Each of the 25 T cell receptor beta chains below was sequenced from the same sample in a study of shared clonotypes between healthy human individuals. Clones were read by immunoSEQ multiplex PCR, and TCRdb kept only the in-frame ones, dropping some. The data contain under 1,100,000 clones, about 76% of them singletons. The sequenced material came from memory CD4+ T cells sorted from blood. Described subset: CD45RA-negative fraction. The receptors come from a man aged 18 to 35 in good health.

The gene calls are TRBV5-6 and TRBJ1-2, with D perhaps TRBD1 (6 bases). Trimming took 5 bases from V and 6 from J, leaving 14 bases between them. Germline V gene sequence: CDR1 SGHDT, CDR2 YYEEEE. The CDR3 spans 13 residues. CDR3: CASRNRERDGYTF. CDR3 coding DNA: TGTGCCAGCAGGAACAGGGAAAGAGATGGCTACACCTTC.

The CDR3 here is CASSIGTPSQAGNTIYF. CDR3 coding DNA: TGTGCCAGTAGTATTGGGACCCCCTCCCAAGCTGGAAACACCATATATTTT. J is TRBJ1-3 and V is TRBV19; weak D call: TRBD1 (5 bases). The CDR3 consists of 17 residues. CDR1 is LNHDA and CDR2 is SQIVND in the germline V gene (reference sequence). With 3 bases removed from V and 2 bases from J, the gap between germline ends came to 17 bases. The entire variable domain, with the rest obtained from reference TRBV19 and TRBJ1-3, is as follows: DGGITQSPKYLFRKEGQNVTLSCEQNLNHDAMYWYRQDPGQGLRLIYYSQIVNDFQKGDIAEGYSVSREKKESFPLTVTSAQKNPTAFYLCASSIGTPSQAGNTIYFGEGSWLTVV.

This chain joins TRBV7-2 and TRBJ2-1, with TRBD2 identical over 8 bases. The CDR3 runs 16 residues. Per germline, CDR1 SGHTA and CDR2 FQGNSA. The junction had 14 bases not matched to a gene; V was cut back by 5 bases and J by 8 bases. CDR3 loop: CASSEGSSGRVDEQFF. CDR3 nucleotide sequence: TGTGCCAGCAGCGAGGGGTCCAGCGGGAGAGTTGATGAGCAGTTCTTC.

The gene calls are TRBV2 and TRBJ1-6; D not certain. The V and J ends lost 6 bases and 9 bases respectively, with 24 bases between them. From germline, CDR1 is SNHLY and CDR2 FYNNEI. The CDR3 loop spans 17 amino acids. CDR3 sequence: CASSQKLAYLEGSPLHF. The CDR3 coding sequence is TGTGCCAGCAGCCAAAAATTGGCTTACCTCGAGGGTTCACCCCTCCACTTT.

This clone was seen a handful of times. This rearrangement joins TRBV5-1 to TRBJ2-7; D is unresolved. The germline gives CDR1 SGHRS, CDR2 YFSETQ. The CDR3 covers 15 residues. The V and J ends lost 3 bases and 3 bases respectively, with 16 bases between them. CDR3 DNA: TGCGCCAGCAGCTCGAACTTCCGGGCAAACTACGAGCAGTACTTC. Translated: CASSSNFRANYEQYF.

This clone was counted only a few times. The V gene is TRBV10-2, the J gene TRBJ2-7; 7 bases line up with TRBD1. J was trimmed by 3 bases and V by 6 bases; bases with no gene match: 11. Germline V lookup: CDR1 WSHSY, CDR2 SAAADI. The CDR3 has 15 amino acids. The CDR3 sequence is CASRKEGTANYEQYF. The CDR3 nucleotides read TGCGCCAGCAGGAAGGAAGGGACAGCGAACTACGAGCAGTACTTC.

In this sample, this clone turned up once. The chain links TRBV5-3 to TRBJ1-1; 9 bases align to TRBD1. TRBV5-3 is sorted into the ORF group, with uncertain function. V was pared by 5 bases and J by 3 bases, with 14 bases of the junction left unmatched. The length of the CDR3 is 17 residues. CDR3 coding DNA: TGTGCCAGAAGGAGAGTCACTAGACAGGGGGGTTACACTGAAGCTTTCTTT. Translating gives CARRRVTRQGGYTEAFF.

This chain connects TRBV19 to TRBJ2-2; 11 bases match TRBD2. There are 20 residues in the CDR3. The germline CDR1 and CDR2 sequences are LNHDA and SQIVND (reference sequence). V shed 4 bases and J 0 bases; nucleotides not matched to a gene: 13. In nucleotides, the CDR3 is TGTGCCAGTAGTAACCGACAGGGGTCTAGCGGGGGGCCGAACACCGGGGAGCTGTTTTTT. It codes for CASSNRQGSSGGPNTGELFF.

CDR3: CASSTPGRTDNEQFF. In nucleotides, the CDR3 is TGTGCCAGCAGCACCCCGGGACGGACCGACAATGAGCAGTTCTTC. The genes are TRBV7-9 and TRBJ2-1; D might be TRBD1 or TRBD2, each matching 5 bases. Trimming pared 5 bases from V and 5 bases from J, leaving 16 bases between. The CDR3 length is 15 residues. CDR1 SEHNR and CDR2 FQNEAQ come from the germline V gene (reference sequence). Complete variable domain (other parts from reference TRBV7-9 and TRBJ2-1): DTGVSQNPRHKITKRGQNVTFRCDPISEHNRLYWYRQTLGQGPEFLTYFQNEAQLEKSRLLSDRFSAERPKGSFSTLEIQRTEQGDSAMYLCASSTPGRTDNEQFFGPGTRLTVL.

The genes are TRBV27 and TRBJ1-6; D is uncertain. CDR3 length: 14 amino acids. Germline loops: CDR1 MNHEY, CDR2 SMNVEV (reference sequence). The germline V and J ends were trimmed by 8 bases and 0 bases, with 8 bases remaining between them. The CDR3: CASGISSYNSPLHF. The CDR3 coding sequence is TGTGCCAGCGGCATCAGCTCCTATAATTCACCCCTCCACTTT.

V is TRBV10-3 and J is TRBJ2-2; 7 bases fit TRBD1. Per the germline V gene, CDR1 is ENHRY and CDR2 is SYGVKD. This CDR3 contains 15 residues. J was trimmed by 2 bases and V by 6 bases; bases with no gene match: 6. The CDR3 bases are TGTGCCATCAGGCAGGGGACAGCCAACACCGGGGAGCTGTTTTTT. Translating gives CAIRQGTANTGELFF.

The chain is built from TRBV25-1 and TRBJ2-5; unclear D gene. The CDR3 spans 13 residues. Germline CDR1 MGHDK, CDR2 SYGVNS. The germline V and J ends were trimmed by 6 bases and 4 bases, with 12 bases remaining between them. CDR3: CASRMTPGETQYF. DNA of the CDR3: TGTGCCAGCAGGATGACACCTGGAGAGACCCAGTACTTC.

This chain connects TRBV4-3 to TRBJ2-5; D is ambiguous. The V gene's germline CDR1 is LGHNA and CDR2 YSLEER. The CDR3 is made up of 13 amino acids. V lost 4 bases and J 5 bases, leaving 11 bases between the germline ends. Here the CDR3 reads CASSPEVGETQYF. CDR3 DNA: TGCGCCAGCAGCCCAGAGGTCGGGGAGACCCAGTACTTC.

The V and J genes are TRBV5-1 and TRBJ1-4, with D unresolved. From germline, CDR1 is SGHRS and CDR2 YFSETQ. This CDR3 is built from 16 residues. V lost 0 bases and J lost 5, with 14 bases in between. CDR3 DNA sequence: TGCGCCAGCAGCTTGGAAAAGGCTGGGATCAATGAAAAACTGTTTTTT. This translates into CASSLEKAGINEKLFF.

V gene TRBV10-3 combines with J gene TRBJ1-6; TRBD1 agrees at 7 bases. The V gene end was trimmed by 8 bases and the J gene end by 8 bases; junction bases not matched to a gene: 6. CDR1 and CDR2 (germline): ENHRY, SYGVKD. The CDR3 loop spans 13 amino acids. CDR3 sequence reads: CAIGRGNDSPLHF. The CDR3 nucleotides are TGTGCCATCGGCAGGGGGAACGATTCACCCCTCCACTTT.

About this clone: A clone one base away is much larger, so this may be a read error. The sample contains more than one DNA sequence encoding this CDR3. V gene TRBV18 combines with J gene TRBJ1-2; D ambiguous. Germline assignment: CDR1 KGHSH and CDR2 LQKENI. V shed 3 bases and J shed 2 bases, with 7 bases lying between them. The CDR3 spans 13 residues. The CDR3 loop is CASSPDTNYGYTF. The CDR3 DNA follows: TGTGCCAGCTCACCTGACACGAACTATGGCTACACCTTC.

The V gene is TRBV6-1, the J gene TRBJ2-7, with 8 bases fitting TRBD1. Germline loops: CDR1 MNHNS, CDR2 SASEGT. CDR3 length: 16 amino acids. Trimming cost V 0 bases and J 6 bases; bases outside gene matches: 10. CDR3 region: CASSEAVTGVRGEQYF. The DNA of the CDR3 is TGTGCCAGCAGTGAAGCTGTGACAGGGGTCCGGGGCGAGCAGTACTTC.

This sequence joins TRBV4-1 and TRBJ2-7; D ambiguous. Trimming took off 0 bases at V and 7 bases at J, with 19 bases between the two ends. Germline lookup yields CDR1 MGHRA and CDR2 YSYEKL. The CDR3 consists of 16 residues. For the CDR3, the DNA is TGCGCCAGCAGCCAAGATACGGCAGGTTTTAGTAAGGAGCAGTACTTC. Amino acid sequence: CASSQDTAGFSKEQYF.

This chain links TRBV19 with TRBJ2-1, with TRBD2 identical over 14 bases. The CDR3 extends over 14 amino acids. CDR1 LNHDA and CDR2 SQIVND come from the germline V gene (reference sequence). The J segment lost 9 bases and the V segment lost 8 bases, leaving 6 bases of the junction unmatched. The CDR3 here is CASGGLAGVSEQFF. The CDR3 coding sequence is TGTGCCAGTGGGGGACTAGCGGGAGTTAGTGAGCAGTTCTTC.

This rearrangement joins TRBV11-2 to TRBJ1-2; 7 bases are shared with TRBD1. With V trimmed by 5 bases and J by 3 bases, 3 bases remained unmatched. There are 13 residues in the CDR3. The germline gives CDR1 SGHAT, CDR2 FQNNGV. The CDR3, as DNA: TGTGCCAGCAGCCCTCAGGGGGACTATGGCTACACCTTC. It encodes CASSPQGDYGYTF.

This clone was observed a few times. The chain joins TRBV21-1 to TRBJ1-5; the D call of TRBD1 is as the table states it, not checked on the DNA. TRBV21-1 is a pseudogene segment. There are 15 residues in the CDR3. CDR3 sequence reads: CASSKGPGGCQPQHF. The CDR3 DNA is TGTGCCAGCAGCAAAGGACCAGGGGGCTGTCAGCCCCAGCATTTT.

The J gene is TRBJ2-7, the V gene TRBV6-6, with 8 bases fitting TRBD2. The CDR3 is 16 amino acids. Germline loops: CDR1 MNHNY, CDR2 SVGAGI (reference sequence). Trimming cost V 6 bases and J 1 base; bases outside gene matches: 11. The CDR3 DNA sequence: TGTGCCAGCAGCGCTCAGGGTAGCGGGATATCCTACGAGCAGTACTTC. It yields the protein CASSAQGSGISYEQYF.

This clone was seen only a few times. The V and J genes are TRBV2 and TRBJ1-5, with D unresolved. V was pared by 5 bases and J by 7 bases, with 15 bases between. The CDR3 runs to 14 residues. Germline CDR1 SNHLY, CDR2 FYNNEI. The CDR3 loop reads CASSPRLGRQPQHF. DNA of the CDR3: TGTGCCAGCAGTCCCCGCCTTGGGAGACAGCCCCAGCATTTT.

J is TRBJ1-3 and V is TRBV19, with D perhaps TRBD1 (6 bases). Trimming cost V 8 bases and J 2 bases, with 13 bases left between them. The CDR3 contains 14 residues. Germline V CDR1 and CDR2: LNHDA, SQIVND (reference sequence). The CDR3 nucleotides are TGTGCCAGTGTCGCCAGGACAGCTGGAAACACCATATATTTT. Translation gives CASVARTAGNTIYF.

The chain links TRBV7-2 to TRBJ2-7, with 7 bases fitting TRBD2. CDR1 SGHTA and CDR2 FQGNSA come from the germline V gene. The CDR3 runs to 11 residues. The V segment lost 5 bases and the J segment 9 bases; nucleotides outside the gene matches: 4. In DNA form, the CDR3 reads TGTGCCAGCAGCCAAGGACTAGGGCAGTACTTC. This codes for CASSQGLGQYF.